This TCR beta chain was obtained from a study of blood T cell repertoires in COVID-19. Study background: There were acute and convalescent COVID-19 samples, and they came from the United States, Italy and Spain. Nucleic acid was either cDNA or gDNA, and it came from T cells, B-cell-depleted T cells, or PBMCs.

In the original workflow: Amplifying reference gene primers gave estimates of nucleated cell counts. This table comes from immunoSEQ multiplex PCR, and its TCRdb copy is limited to in-frame clones, with some not included. V, J and clone size are taken as reported in that table, and D and trimming were inferred from the DNA itself. The data show tens of thousands of clones, 70% to 90% seen once. The CDR3 is made up of 14 amino acids. Germline V gene sequence: CDR1 SGHTA, CDR2 FQGNSA. Trimming left V 4 bases short and J 0 bases short, with 9 bases between. The rearrangement uses TRBV7-2 and TRBJ2-5; possible D gene TRBD2, 5 bases. The sequenced material came from peripheral blood. The TCR sequence derives from a man aged 25-45 years with acute or convalescent COVID-19. In nucleotides, the CDR3 is TGTGCCAGCAGCTCCGGACTGGACCAAGAGACCCAGTACTTC. Its protein is CASSSGLDQETQYF.